Listed below are T cell receptor beta chains from one sample, sequenced in a study of T-cell memory formation after mild COVID-19. TCRdb fed the 5' RACE reads into MiXCR, producing one record per CDR3 protein. The table lists 35,000 to 55,000 distinct CDR3 sequences, 7.5% to 10% of them singletons. Sequencing input: PBMCs or a T cell subset sorted from them (not recorded which). All receptors derive from an adult woman who had mild COVID-19 (a few samples of this study predate the infection). Cell type and time point are not known. Both conserved end residues are part of each CDR3. A D gene is named only where the DNA matches it firmly. Not all rows give a size; the values are once, few, many and, for expanded clones, a class.

>TRBV14|TRBJ2-5|NA|few
CASSQDRDLETQYF
TGTGCCAGCAGCCAAGATCGGGACTTAGAGACCCAGTACTTC
>TRBV12-3/TRBV12-4|TRBJ2-5|NA|many
CASSDSYRETQYF
TGTGCCAGCAGCGACTCCTATCGAGAGACCCAGTACTTC
>TRBV7-8|TRBJ2-1|TRBD2|NA
CASSLQLAGGQNEQFF
TGTGCCAGCAGCCTGCAACTAGCGGGGGGTCAGAATGAGCAGTTCTTC
>TRBV20-1|TRBJ2-3|NA|NA
CSARGGVGRGTDTQYF
TGCAGTGCTAGAGGAGGGGTAGGAAGGGGCACAGATACGCAGTATTTT
>TRBV12-3/TRBV12-4|TRBJ2-1|TRBD2|NA
CASSRGLAGGNEQFF
TGTGCCAGCAGCCGAGGACTAGCGGGAGGCAATGAGCAGTTCTTC
>TRBV28|TRBJ2-1|TRBD2|NA
CASSSPLSGGLRGFF
TGTGCCAGCAGTTCCCCCCTTAGCGGGGGCCTAAGGGGGTTCTTC
>TRBV29-1|TRBJ1-1|NA|many
CSAHRGGASEAFF
TGCAGCGCCCACCGGGGGGGCGCGTCTGAAGCTTTCTTT
>TRBV7-9|TRBJ1-2|NA|many
CASSLAGGSYGYTF
TGTGCCAGCAGCTTAGCCGGGGGCAGCTATGGCTACACCTTC
>TRBV20-1|TRBJ2-5|TRBD2|many
CSASGTSGREAYF
TGCAGTGCCTCCGGGACTAGCGGGAGGGAGGCCTACTTC
>TRBV2|TRBJ2-5|NA|few
CASTGEETQYF
TGTGCCAGTACGGGGGAAGAGACCCAGTACTTC
>TRBV29-1|TRBJ2-1|TRBD1|few
CSVFRTGGQNEQFF
TGCAGCGTTTTCAGGACAGGGGGTCAGAATGAGCAGTTCTTC
>TRBV10-3|TRBJ2-1|NA|NA
CAISVEGFYNEQFF
TGTGCCATCAGTGTGGAGGGATTCTACAATGAGCAGTTCTTC
>TRBV9|TRBJ1-5|NA|NA
CASSLSGGFNQPQHF
TGTGCCAGCAGCCTCTCTGGAGGGTTCAATCAGCCCCAGCATTTT
>TRBV12-3/TRBV12-4|TRBJ2-7|TRBD2|NA
CASSPGESGLAVQTYEQYF
TGTGCCAGCAGTCCGGGGGAGTCGGGACTAGCGGTCCAAACCTACGAGCAGTACTTC
>TRBV9|TRBJ2-2|TRBD1|NA
CASSLGTGTGELFF
TGTGCCAGCAGCCTGGGGACAGGGACCGGGGAGCTGTTTTTT
>TRBV6-2/TRBV6-3|TRBJ2-1|NA|few
CASSYSGVQNEQFF
TGTGCCAGCAGTTACTCGGGAGTTCAGAATGAGCAGTTCTTC
>TRBV5-1|TRBJ1-2|TRBD1|many
CASSYFGTGNYTF
TGCGCCAGCAGCTACTTCGGGACAGGGAACTACACCTTC
>TRBV4-1|TRBJ2-3|TRBD2|many
CASSRLAGGTNTQYF
TGCGCCAGCAGCCGTCTAGCGGGGGGCACGAATACGCAGTATTTT
>TRBV7-9|TRBJ1-1|NA|NA
CASSPHQVNTEAFF
TGTGCCAGCAGCCCCCACCAAGTGAACACTGAAGCTTTCTTT
>TRBV14|TRBJ2-1|TRBD2|few
CASSRSSGKERRFF
TGTGCCAGCAGCCGGAGTAGCGGGAAAGAAAGGAGGTTCTTC
>TRBV6-1|TRBJ2-7|TRBD2|few
CASSERSGGLGSEQYF
TGTGCCAGCAGTGAGAGGAGCGGGGGGCTCGGGTCCGAGCAGTACTTC
>TRBV6-5|TRBJ2-7|NA|few
CASSLTGGLSYEQYF
TGTGCCAGCAGCCTGACAGGTGGACTCTCCTACGAGCAGTACTTC
>TRBV12-3/TRBV12-4|TRBJ2-2|NA|few
CASSFWARELFF
TGTGCCAGCAGTTTTTGGGCCCGGGAGCTGTTTTTT
>TRBV29-1|TRBJ2-1|TRBD2|few
CSVHSPGLAGRNEQFF
TGCAGCGTTCATTCCCCGGGACTAGCGGGACGAAATGAGCAGTTCTTC
>TRBV12-3/TRBV12-4|TRBJ2-1|NA|NA
CASTLRGRPRNEQFF
TGTGCCAGCACGTTACGGGGCCGACCTAGGAATGAGCAGTTCTTC
>TRBV11-2|TRBJ2-2|NA|few
CASSFRRQANTGELFF
TGTGCCAGCAGCTTCCGACGGCAGGCGAACACCGGGGAGCTGTTTTTT
>TRBV4-1|TRBJ2-5|TRBD2|few
CASSPSSGGGETQYF
TGCGCCAGCAGCCCATCTAGCGGGGGCGGGGAGACCCAGTACTTC
>TRBV12-3/TRBV12-4|TRBJ2-7|NA|many
CASSFWGGLYEQYF
TGTGCCAGCAGTTTTTGGGGGGGGCTTTACGAGCAGTACTTC
>TRBV7-6|TRBJ1-2|TRBD1|many
CASSPRTGGYGYTF
TGTGCCAGCAGCCCGCGGACAGGGGGCTATGGCTACACCTTC
>TRBV27|TRBJ2-7|TRBD2|few
CASSSRTSGSLVYEQYF
TGTGCCAGCAGTTCCCGGACTAGCGGGAGCCTTGTCTACGAGCAGTACTTC
>TRBV25-1|TRBJ2-1|NA|few
CASSQSDFYNEQFF
TGTGCCAGCAGTCAGTCCGACTTCTACAATGAGCAGTTCTTC
>TRBV4-1|TRBJ2-7|NA|many
CASSRGPPGSSLEQYF
TGCGCCAGCAGCCGGGGACCGCCGGGGAGCTCCTTGGAGCAGTACTTC
>TRBV6-5|TRBJ1-6|NA|many
CASRTRDNYSPLHF
TGTGCCAGCAGGACCCGGGACAACTACTCACCCCTCCACTTT
>TRBV7-6|TRBJ2-1|TRBD2|NA
CASSLNAGGPGEQFF
TGTGCCAGCAGCTTAAACGCGGGAGGGCCCGGTGAGCAGTTCTTC
>TRBV6-5|TRBJ1-5|NA|many
CASSSGTAGGPQHF
TGTGCCAGCAGCAGCGGGACGGCGGGAGGGCCCCAGCATTTT
>TRBV11-3|TRBJ1-1|TRBD1|few
CASSLPGQEHGRTEAFF
TGTGCCAGCAGCCTACCGGGACAGGAGCACGGTAGGACTGAAGCTTTCTTT
>TRBV12-3/TRBV12-4|TRBJ2-7|NA|few
CASSTREGAAYEQYF
TGTGCCAGCAGTACCCGGGAGGGGGCCGCCTACGAGCAGTACTTC
>TRBV7-2|TRBJ1-3|NA|few
CASSSIVGNTIYF
TGTGCCAGCAGCTCCATCGTAGGAAACACCATATATTTT
>TRBV6-1|TRBJ2-7|TRBD2|NA
CASRGLAGLSYEQYF
TGTGCCAGCAGGGGACTAGCGGGACTCTCCTACGAGCAGTACTTC
>TRBV4-3|TRBJ2-1|TRBD2|many
CASSQDLTSGSTNEQFF
TGCGCCAGCAGCCAAGACCTTACTAGCGGGAGTACCAATGAGCAGTTCTTC
>TRBV12-5|TRBJ1-1|TRBD1|few
CASGSPRKGATEAFF
TGTGCTAGTGGTTCCCCTCGGAAGGGGGCGACTGAAGCTTTCTTT
>TRBV27|TRBJ2-7|NA|NA
CATLPAQGSYEQYF
TGTGCCACCCTACCAGCGCAGGGGTCATACGAGCAGTACTTC
>TRBV9|TRBJ2-3|TRBD2|NA
CASTPGGARTDTQYF
TGTGCCAGCACCCCCGGGGGGGCCCGCACAGATACGCAGTATTTT
>TRBV25-1|TRBJ2-7|NA|few
CASSGRTGSSYEQYF
TGTGCCAGCAGCGGGAGGACAGGGAGCTCCTACGAGCAGTACTTC
>TRBV29-1|TRBJ2-7|TRBD1|NA
CSVSGQGYEQYF
TGCAGCGTTTCGGGACAGGGCTACGAGCAGTACTTC
>TRBV9|TRBJ2-1|TRBD1|few
CASSPTGQGRNEQFF
TGTGCCAGCAGCCCTACGGGACAGGGGAGGAATGAGCAGTTCTTC
>TRBV3-1|TRBJ1-2|NA|many
CASSQLVGQTADPNYGYTF
TGTGCCAGCAGCCAGTTAGTCGGGCAAACTGCCGATCCTAACTATGGCTACACCTTC
>TRBV2|TRBJ2-6|NA|few
CASSEIGANVLTF
TGTGCCAGCAGTGAAATTGGGGCCAACGTCCTGACTTTC
>TRBV6-2/TRBV6-3|TRBJ2-3|TRBD2|few
CASSYTTGLAGDGVDTQYF
TGTGCCAGCAGTTACACGACCGGACTAGCGGGAGATGGAGTAGATACGCAGTATTTT
>TRBV27|TRBJ2-5|TRBD2|NA
CASRFKAGGRETQYF
TGTGCCAGCCGATTTAAGGCGGGAGGTAGAGAGACCCAGTACTTC
>TRBV7-6|TRBJ2-7|TRBD1|many
CASSTDRGTMFYEQYF
TGTGCCAGCAGCACGGACAGGGGTACTATGTTCTACGAGCAGTACTTC
>TRBV5-6|TRBJ1-6|NA|few
CASSIGPRVENSPLHF
TGTGCCAGCAGCATTGGGCCTAGGGTCGAAAATTCACCCCTCCACTTT
>TRBV29-1|TRBJ2-5|NA|many
CSVGQAQETQYF
TGCAGCGTTGGACAGGCCCAAGAGACCCAGTACTTC
>TRBV7-8|TRBJ2-1|NA|NA
CASSSAPFVSYNEQFF
TGTGCCAGCAGCTCCGCCCCTTTCGTCTCCTACAATGAGCAGTTCTTC
>TRBV24-1|TRBJ2-3|TRBD2|NA
CATSDPSGGNTDTQYF
TGTGCCACCAGTGACCCTAGCGGGGGTAACACAGATACGCAGTATTTT
>TRBV30|TRBJ2-4|NA|NA
CAWSPDRVSKNIQYF
TGTGCCTGGAGTCCTGACAGAGTTTCCAAAAACATTCAGTACTTC